Sequencing of this TCR beta chain was carried out in a study of blood T cell repertoires in COVID-19 (dated by TCRdb to 2019 to 2021). In terms of the full investigation: Samples covering the acute and convalescent phases of COVID-19 were provided by collaborators in the United States, Italy and Spain. The material from the prospective study consisted of cDNA or gDNA derived from T cells, B-cell-depleted T cells, or PBMCs. Deeply sampled blood TCRbeta repertoires from subjects exposed to, actively infected with, or recovered from COVID-19 were included in the dataset. The repertoires were released in a freely available public database intended as a resource for research on the immune response to SARS-CoV-2. Samples were obtained from the ongoing ImmuneRACE study (first 160 participants) and from 950 to 1,500 subjects provided by 6 global collaborators. The sample metadata nearly always contained a de-identified subject ID, COVID-19 status, age in years and sex. HLA class I and class II types, where available, came from metadata supplied by the sample provider rather than from assay-based typing. What the authors observed across the whole study: Clinical and demographic metadata were provided uncurated, with the amount varying by source and participant.

Remarks on this clone: The specificity of this receptor is unknown. The record has no base qualities; no much larger clone is one base away.

V is cut back by 6 bases and J by 6 bases, with 12 bases in the junction unmatched. Per the germline V gene (reference sequence), SGHAT is the CDR1 and FQDESV is the CDR2. Counted from cysteine to phenylalanine, this CDR3 has 15 amino acids. This entry keeps only the CDR3 DNA: 45 bases, framed from base 1. The immunoSEQ Assay, a bias-controlled multiplex PCR, was used to amplify TCRbeta CDR3 regions from genomic DNA. Per the original workflow: Nucleated cell counts per sample were estimated from amplification of reference gene primers within the assay. To quantify the absolute abundance of each unique TCRbeta CDR3 rearrangement, sequence reads were collapsed and filtered. For each sample, productive Simpson clonality was calculated by taking the square root of Simpson's diversity index across productive rearrangements. In TCRdb, the immuneACCESS table is reduced to in-frame sequences with V and J assigned. These tables do not hold every clone; where another copy was compared, an unresolved V gene accounts for under half, and the others remain unexplained. V, J and clone size are taken as reported in that table, and D and trimming were inferred from the DNA itself. A total of some 310,000 clones appear in this sample, roughly 84% of them only once. 1% of the sample is in the top ten clones.

Collaborating institutions collected whole blood in K2EDTA tubes following their own protocols. Collaborator samples were shipped for TCRbeta analysis as frozen whole blood, isolated PBMCs, or DNA extracted from either sample type. Sequenced material: peripheral blood. Recombination linked TRBV11-1 to TRBJ1-1; TRBD1 fits 8 bases in the junction. The sequence derives from a man aged 50-60 years with active or convalescent COVID-19. The DNA sequence is TGTGCCAGCAGGAGCGCAGGGGGCTATCATGCTGAAGCTTTCTTT. Translation gives CASRSAGGYHAEAFF.